What follows is one TCR beta chain and its context. The sample belongs to a study of blood T cell repertoires in COVID-19. TCRdb's table, derived via immunoSEQ multiplex PCR, lists solely in-frame clones and lacks some. The repertoire holds under 250,000 clones, with 86% as singletons. The sequenced material came from peripheral blood. The TCR comes from a woman in her sixties who had recovered from COVID-19.

DNA for the CDR3: TGTGCCAGCAGCCTCCCTGATTCACCCCTCCACTTT. It encodes CASSLPDSPLHF. The chain links TRBV6-6 to TRBJ1-6; D gene uncertain. The CDR3 extends over 12 amino acids. Trimming cost V 6 bases and J 8 bases, with 8 bases left between them. The germline V gene encodes CDR1 MNHNY and CDR2 SVGAGI (reference sequence).